These T cell receptor beta chains were read from a single sample in a study of beta chain features in type 1 diabetes. TCRdb's copy holds only in-frame clones and misses some; the assay was immunoSEQ multiplex PCR. The sample includes around 250,000 clones, 68% of them seen just once. Sequences were obtained from naive CD4+ T cells from blood. The receptors originated from a man aged 25-45 years in good health. Each CDR3 is given with its conserved first and last residue. Each record gives: D gene, clone size, J gene, V gene, CDR3 DNA, CDR3 protein. D genes are given only for firm matches. Where a row states a size, it is once, few, many or the class of an expanded clone; other rows omit it.

.,.,TRBJ2-7,TRBV11-2,TGTGCCAGCAGCTTAAGGGGAGATTTTAGCTCCTACGAGCAGTACTTC,CASSLRGDFSSYEQYF
.,few,TRBJ1-1,TRBV30,TGTGCCTGGAGTTTCTACACTGCTGAAGCTTTCTTT,CAWSFYTAEAFF
.,.,TRBJ1-1,TRBV2,TGTGCCAGCAGCCAACGCGGTGGGTGGCCACAGGGAGCTTTCTTT,CASSQRGGWPQGAFF
TRBD1,.,TRBJ1-5,TRBV9,TGTGCCAGCAGCGTAGACAGGGGTAGTGAGCCCCAGCATTTT,CASSVDRGSEPQHF
.,.,TRBJ1-2,TRBV29-1,TGCAGCGTTGACTCCGGCGCGTATGGCTACACCTTC,CSVDSGAYGYTF
.,.,TRBJ2-7,TRBV14,TGTGCCAGCAGCCGAAGGGGCAGCTCCTACGAGCAGTACTTC,CASSRRGSSYEQYF
.,.,TRBJ2-1,TRBV30,TGTGCCTGGAGTCTTTCCGGTTTACTATACAATGAGCAGTTCTTC,CAWSLSGLLYNEQFF
.,.,TRBJ2-3,TRBV28,TGTGCCAGCAGTCCGGGACAAGGCACAGATACGCAGTATTTT,CASSPGQGTDTQYF
TRBD2,.,TRBJ2-7,TRBV29-1,TGCAGCGTACTAGCGGGAGTCTACGAGCAGTACTTC,CSVLAGVYEQYF
.,.,TRBJ2-5,TRBV5-4,TGTGCCAGCAGTCCAAGGGAGCGCCCGGGGACCCAGTACTTC,CASSPRERPGTQYF
TRBD2,.,TRBJ2-1,TRBV30,TGTGCCTGGAGTGCCGGGAGTTTACTAGCGGGCACTGACGAAGGGAATGAGCAGTTCTTC,CAWSAGSLLAGTDEGNEQFF
.,.,TRBJ2-3,TRBV4-1,TGCGCCAGCAGCCAAGATCCTCGCACAGATACGCAGTATTTT,CASSQDPRTDTQYF
.,.,TRBJ2-7,TRBV30,TGTGCCTGGAGCCGGGGGGCGCTCGGTGACGAGCAGTACTTC,CAWSRGALGDEQYF
.,.,TRBJ2-5,TRBV10-3,TGTGCCATCAGTGAGTCGAACAGCCAAGAGACCCAGTACTTC,CAISESNSQETQYF
.,.,TRBJ2-7,TRBV7-2,TGTGCCAGCAGCCCAGGGGTCAGCTCCTACGAGCAGTACTTC,CASSPGVSSYEQYF
TRBD1,.,TRBJ2-7,TRBV13,TGTGCCAGCAGCTACCGACAGGGGGTATACGAGCAGTACTTC,CASSYRQGVYEQYF
.,.,TRBJ2-7,TRBV11-1,TGTGCCAGCAGCTTAGCACCCACCAGGGACTCCTACGAGCAGTACTTC,CASSLAPTRDSYEQYF
.,few,TRBJ2-7,TRBV7-2,TGTGCCAGCAGCCGGGACCCTGACTACGAGCAGTACTTC,CASSRDPDYEQYF